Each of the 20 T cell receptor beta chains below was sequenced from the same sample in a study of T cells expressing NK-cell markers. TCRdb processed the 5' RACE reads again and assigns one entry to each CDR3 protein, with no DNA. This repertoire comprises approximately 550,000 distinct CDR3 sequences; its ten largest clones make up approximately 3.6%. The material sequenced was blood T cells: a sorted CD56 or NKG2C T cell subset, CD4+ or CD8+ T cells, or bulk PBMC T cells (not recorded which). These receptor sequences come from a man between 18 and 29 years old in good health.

CDR3 sequence: CASGTHQETQYF. The chain couples TRBV7-9 to TRBJ2-5; the TRBD1 assignment by TCRdb is unverifiable without DNA. This CDR3 contains 12 residues. CDR1 SEHNR and CDR2 FQNEAQ come from the germline V gene (reference sequence).

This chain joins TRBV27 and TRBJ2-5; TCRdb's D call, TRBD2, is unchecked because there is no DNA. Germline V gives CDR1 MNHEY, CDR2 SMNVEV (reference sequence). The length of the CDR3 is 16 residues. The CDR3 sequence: CASSLFPSGTQETQYF.

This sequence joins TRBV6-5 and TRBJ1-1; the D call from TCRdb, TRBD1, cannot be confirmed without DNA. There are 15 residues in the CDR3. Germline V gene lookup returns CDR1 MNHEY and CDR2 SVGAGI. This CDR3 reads CASSSPGSRRTEAFF.

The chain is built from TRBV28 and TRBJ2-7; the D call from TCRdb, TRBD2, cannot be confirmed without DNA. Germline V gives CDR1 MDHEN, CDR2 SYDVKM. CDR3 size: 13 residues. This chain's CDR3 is CASLPPGLYEQYF.

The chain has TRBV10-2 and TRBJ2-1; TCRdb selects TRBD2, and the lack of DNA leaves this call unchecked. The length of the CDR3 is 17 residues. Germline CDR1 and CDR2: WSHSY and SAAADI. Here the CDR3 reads CASSESLAGLPYNEQFF.

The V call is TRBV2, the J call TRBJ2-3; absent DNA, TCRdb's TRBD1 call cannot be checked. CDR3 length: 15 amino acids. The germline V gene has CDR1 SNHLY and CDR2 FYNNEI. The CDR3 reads CASRGGQGRTDTQYF.

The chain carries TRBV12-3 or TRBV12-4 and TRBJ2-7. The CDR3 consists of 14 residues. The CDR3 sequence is CASGLDGGSYEQYF.

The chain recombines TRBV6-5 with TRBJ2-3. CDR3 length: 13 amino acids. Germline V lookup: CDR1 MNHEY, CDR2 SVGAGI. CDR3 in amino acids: CASSFLATDTQYF.

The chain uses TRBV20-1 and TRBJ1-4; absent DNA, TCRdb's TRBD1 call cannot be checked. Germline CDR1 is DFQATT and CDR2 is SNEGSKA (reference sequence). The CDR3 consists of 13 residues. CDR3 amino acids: CSAKRRGGSTLFF.

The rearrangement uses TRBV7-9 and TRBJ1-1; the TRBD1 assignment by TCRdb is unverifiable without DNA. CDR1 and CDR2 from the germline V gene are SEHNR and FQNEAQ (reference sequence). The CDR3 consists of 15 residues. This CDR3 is CASSLEGGAGTEAFF.

CDR3 protein: CASGDPRGSTYEQYF. The gene calls are TRBV4-3 and TRBJ2-7; TCRdb picks TRBD1, but there is no DNA to check that call. The length of the CDR3 is 15 residues. CDR1 and CDR2 (germline): LGHNA, YSLEER.

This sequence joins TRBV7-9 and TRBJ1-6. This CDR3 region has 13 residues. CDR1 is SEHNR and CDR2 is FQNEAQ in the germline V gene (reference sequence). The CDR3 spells CASSAEVNSPLHF. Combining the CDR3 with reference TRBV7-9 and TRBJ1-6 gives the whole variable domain DTGVSQNPRHKITKRGQNVTFRCDPISEHNRLYWYRQTLGQGPEFLTYFQNEAQLEKSRLLSDRFSAERPKGSFSTLEIQRTEQGDSAMYLCASSAEVNSPLHFGNGTRLTVT.

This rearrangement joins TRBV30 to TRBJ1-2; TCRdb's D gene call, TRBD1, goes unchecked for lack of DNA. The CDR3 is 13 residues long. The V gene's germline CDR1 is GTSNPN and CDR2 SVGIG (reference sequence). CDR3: CAWSVWPGAGYTF.

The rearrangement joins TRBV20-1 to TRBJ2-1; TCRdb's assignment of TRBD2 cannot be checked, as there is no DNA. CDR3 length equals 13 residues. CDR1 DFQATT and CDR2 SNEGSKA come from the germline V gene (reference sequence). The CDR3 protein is CSAFSGNYNEQFF.

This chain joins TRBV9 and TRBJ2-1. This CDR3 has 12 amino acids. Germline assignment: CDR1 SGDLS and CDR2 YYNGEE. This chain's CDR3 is CASSDLRNEQFF.

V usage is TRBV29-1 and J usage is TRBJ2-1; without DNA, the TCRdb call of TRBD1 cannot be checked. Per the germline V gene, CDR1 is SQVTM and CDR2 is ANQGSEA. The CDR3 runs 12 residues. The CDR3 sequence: CSFPQGIHEQFF.

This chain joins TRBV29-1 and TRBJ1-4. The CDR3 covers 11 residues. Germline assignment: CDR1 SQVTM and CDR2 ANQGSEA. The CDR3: CSAYQTEKLFF.

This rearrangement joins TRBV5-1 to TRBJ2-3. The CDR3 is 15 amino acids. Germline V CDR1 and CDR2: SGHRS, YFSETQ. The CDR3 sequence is CASSLARLREDTQYF.

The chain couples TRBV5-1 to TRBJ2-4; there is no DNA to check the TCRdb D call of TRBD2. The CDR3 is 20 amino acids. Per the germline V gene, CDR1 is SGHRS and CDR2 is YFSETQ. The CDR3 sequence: CASSPGFPGSGSLYGDIQYF.

CDR3 residues: CAIRGDRSTYEQYF. The chain couples TRBV10-3 to TRBJ2-7; no DNA is available, so the TRBD1 call from TCRdb remains unchecked. CDR3 size: 14 residues. Germline V gene data show CDR1 as ENHRY and CDR2 as SYGVKD.